This T cell receptor (beta chain) was profiled in a study of molecular identifiers for immune sequencing clone quantification. Study conclusions and caveats: Shared barcodes on identical TCR molecules could underestimate the sizes of highly expanded clones.

Methods described previously were used for bulk TCR libraries, and listed TCR primers were applied. A single record per CDR3 protein comes from TCRdb applying MiXCR to the PCR reads. The data contain just over 40,000 distinct CDR3 sequences, 24% of them singletons. Naive CD8 libraries came from about 19,000 to 1,100,000 sorted cells with 10%, 30% or 50% RNA. Sorting captured naive CD8 T cells as CD8+CD4-CCR7+CD45RA+. In its sample, this clonotype was seen many times. Antigen specificity is unknown. The germline gives CDR1 SEHNR, CDR2 FQNEAQ (reference sequence). The V gene lost 4 bases and the J gene lost 0 bases, with 16 bases spanning the gap. The CDR3 is made up of 17 amino acids.

This rearrangement joins TRBV7-9 to TRBJ2-1; D remains ambiguous. This clonotype was obtained from a human donor in good health. Some libraries in this study had Jurkat cell RNA spiked in. Sequenced input: naive CD8+ T cells from blood, with Jurkat cell RNA spiked in. Described subset: FACS-sorted CD8+CD4-CCR7+CD45RA+ naive T cells. DNA for the CDR3: TGTGCCAGCAGCTCTTCTACCGACCCGAGCTCCTACAATGAGCAGTTCTTC. Translation gives CASSSSTDPSSYNEQFF. The whole variable domain, remainder taken from reference TRBV7-9 and TRBJ2-1, is DTGVSQNPRHKITKRGQNVTFRCDPISEHNRLYWYRQTLGQGPEFLTYFQNEAQLEKSRLLSDRFSAERPKGSFSTLEIQRTEQGDSAMYLCASSSSTDPSSYNEQFFGPGTRLTVL.